This T cell receptor beta chain was observed in a study of beta chain features in type 1 diabetes. Study outcomes and limitations: The naive, central memory and Treg TCRB repertoires showed an apparent similarity that was greater among patients than among healthy donors. Insertions at VDJ junctions were less frequent in type 1 diabetes patients. These patients also deleted more nucleotides at the same junctions. HLA effects on TCRB rearrangement stayed unresolved here. Within each of all four CD4+ subsets, Type 1 diabetes patients had TCRB CDR3s that were moderately but significantly shorter.

The germline V gene has CDR1 SGDLS and CDR2 YYNGEE. The V end lost 4 bases, the J end lost 3 bases, and 13 bases lay between the germline ends. CDR3 length: 14 amino acids. The whole isolated RNA underwent reverse transcription, so sequencing captured expressed TCRB transcripts. Sequencing used immunoSEQ multiplex PCR; TCRdb keeps in-frame clones, though not all of them. The sample yields hundreds of thousands of clones, around an eighth seen once. This clone has a handful of counts. Its antigen is still unknown. The sample taken for sequencing was naive CD4+ T cells from blood. This TCR came from a man between 18 and 29 years old with type 1 diabetes. The gene calls are TRBV9 and TRBJ1-1; perhaps TRBD1 as D (5 bases). The CDR3 protein is CASSFRVKDTEAFF. In DNA, the CDR3 is TGTGCCAGCAGCTTCAGGGTTAAGGACACTGAAGCTTTCTTT.